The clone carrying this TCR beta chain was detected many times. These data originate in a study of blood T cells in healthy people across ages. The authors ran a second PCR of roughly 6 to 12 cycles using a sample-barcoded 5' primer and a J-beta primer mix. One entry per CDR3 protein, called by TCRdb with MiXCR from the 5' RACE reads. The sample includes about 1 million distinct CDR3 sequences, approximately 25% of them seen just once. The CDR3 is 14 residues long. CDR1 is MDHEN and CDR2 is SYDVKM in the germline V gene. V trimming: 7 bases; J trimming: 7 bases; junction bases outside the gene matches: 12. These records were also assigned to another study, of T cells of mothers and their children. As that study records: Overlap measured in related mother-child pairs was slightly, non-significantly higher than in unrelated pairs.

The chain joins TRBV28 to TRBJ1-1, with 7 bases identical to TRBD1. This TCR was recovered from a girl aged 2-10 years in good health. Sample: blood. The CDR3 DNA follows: TGTGCCAGCACCCTTCTTAGGACAGGCCATGAAGCTTTCTTT. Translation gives CASTLLRTGHEAFF.